The 7 T cell receptor beta chains in this list originate from one sample, sequenced in a study of blood T cell repertoires in COVID-19. Clones were sequenced by immunoSEQ multiplex PCR, and TCRdb holds only the in-frame ones, with some missing. The data hold 250,000 or so clones, with nearly 90% observed a single time. The sequenced sample was peripheral blood. The receptors stem from a woman aged 25-40 years with acute or convalescent COVID-19.

The chain recombines TRBV6-1 with TRBJ2-3; D unclear. CDR3 length equals 15 residues. The V gene's germline CDR1 is MNHNS and CDR2 SASEGT. The V and J ends lost 1 base and 0 bases respectively, with 8 bases between them. Here the CDR3 DNA reads TGTGCCAGCAGTGAAGGACTGGGTAGCACAGATACGCAGTATTTT. It translates to CASSEGLGSTDTQYF.

For the CDR3, the DNA is TGTGCCTGGAGTGACAACAGTCCTTTGAACACTGAAGCTTTCTTT. Its translation: CAWSDNSPLNTEAFF. The rearrangement links TRBV30 to TRBJ1-1; no clear D. The CDR3 contains 15 residues. CDR1 is GTSNPN and CDR2 is SVGIG in the germline V gene (reference sequence). Trimming took 1 base from V and 0 from J, leaving 12 bases between them.

The chain employs TRBV29-1 and TRBJ1-5; the match to TRBD1 covers 9 bases. J was trimmed by 7 bases and V by 6 bases; bases with no gene match: 10. This CDR3 has 14 residues. The germline V gene encodes CDR1 SQVTM and CDR2 ANQGSEA. The CDR3 sequence: CSVKTGGVGQPQHF. The CDR3 nucleotides read TGCAGCGTAAAGACAGGGGGAGTGGGACAGCCCCAGCATTTT.

V and J are TRBV6-2 or TRBV6-3 and TRBJ2-2, with D perhaps TRBD2 (5 bases). Germline V gene lookup returns CDR1 MNHEY and CDR2 SVGEGT. The length of the CDR3 is 15 residues. V was shortened by 4 bases and J by 3 bases, with 12 bases between the two germline ends. The CDR3 DNA reads as TGTGCCAGCAGTTTAGGACTGGGCGACACCGGGGAGCTGTTTTTT. It is translated as CASSLGLGDTGELFF.

This clone has only one observation. The chain links TRBV6-5 to TRBJ2-5; tentatively, D is TRBD1 (6 bases). The CDR3 extends over 14 amino acids. The germline gives CDR1 MNHEY, CDR2 SVGAGI. V was clipped by 6 bases and J by 7 bases, with 18 bases between them. This chain's CDR3 is CASSQTRGRVTQYF. Here the CDR3 DNA reads TGTGCCAGCAGCCAAACCAGGGGACGGGTGACCCAGTACTTC.

The gene calls are TRBV4-1 and TRBJ1-5; 11 bases line up with TRBD1. Germline CDR1 MGHRA, CDR2 YSYEKL. Germline trimming cut 6 bases from V and 6 bases from J; bases unmatched to any gene: 4. The CDR3 totals 14 residues. CDR3 loop: CASSGQGAGQPQHF. The CDR3 DNA is TGCGCCAGCAGTGGACAGGGGGCTGGTCAGCCCCAGCATTTT.

This clone showed up just a few times. The chain employs TRBV9 and TRBJ2-2, with a weak D call TRBD2 (6 bases). Germline V gives CDR1 SGDLS, CDR2 YYNGEE. This CDR3 is 16 amino acids long. Trimming removed 0 bases from V and 1 base from J, with 10 bases in between. CDR3 region: CASSVGVSGNTGELFF. In nucleotides, the CDR3 is TGTGCCAGCAGCGTAGGGGTTAGCGGGAACACCGGGGAGCTGTTTTTT.